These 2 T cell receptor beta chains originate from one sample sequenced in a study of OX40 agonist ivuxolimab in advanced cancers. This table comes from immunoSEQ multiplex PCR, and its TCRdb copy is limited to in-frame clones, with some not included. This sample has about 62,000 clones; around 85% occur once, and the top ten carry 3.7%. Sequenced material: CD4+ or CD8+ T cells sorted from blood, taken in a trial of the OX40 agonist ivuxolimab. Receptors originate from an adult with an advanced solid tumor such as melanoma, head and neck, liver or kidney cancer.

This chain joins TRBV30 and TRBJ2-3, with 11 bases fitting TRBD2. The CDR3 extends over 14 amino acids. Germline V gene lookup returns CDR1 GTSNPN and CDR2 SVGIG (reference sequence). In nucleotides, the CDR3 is TGTGCTCTTGGACTAGCGGGCCGCACAGATACGCAGTATTTT. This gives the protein CALGLAGRTDTQYF.

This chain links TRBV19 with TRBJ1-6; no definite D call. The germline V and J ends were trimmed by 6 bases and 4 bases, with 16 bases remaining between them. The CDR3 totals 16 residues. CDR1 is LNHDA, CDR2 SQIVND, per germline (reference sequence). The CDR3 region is CASSTDPQLYNSPLHF. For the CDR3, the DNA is TGTGCCAGTAGCACGGACCCTCAGTTGTATAATTCACCCCTCCACTTT.